The rows below give T cell receptor beta chains drawn from one sample of a study of molecular identifiers for immune sequencing clone quantification. TCRdb passed the PCR reads through MiXCR, listing each CDR3 protein once. Seen here are about 320,000 distinct CDR3 sequences, about 22% observed once, and the top ten hold 0.7% to 0.9%. What was sequenced was naive CD8+ T cells from blood, with Jurkat cell RNA spiked in. These receptors came from a human donor in good health. Some libraries in this study had Jurkat cell RNA spiked in. The CDR3 runs from the conserved cysteine through the conserved F or W. A D gene is named only where the DNA matches it firmly.

d_call j_call v_call cdr3_aa
NA TRBJ1-3 TRBV12-3/TRBV12-4 CASSSRWNTIYF
TRBD2 TRBJ2-7 TRBV7-6 CASSLGAGGLYEQYF
TRBD2 TRBJ2-1 TRBV6-2/TRBV6-3 CASTIGLAGAAWDEQFF
NA TRBJ2-1 TRBV5-1 CASSFRGPSTHNEQFF
NA TRBJ2-2 TRBV29-1 CSVAGTRGTGELFF
NA TRBJ2-1 TRBV20-1 CSATASWENEQFF
NA TRBJ2-7 TRBV2 CAVLVQGYGQYF
NA TRBJ2-5 TRBV20-1 CSARDRAQMGETQYF
NA TRBJ2-6 TRBV5-1 CASSLYGSGANVLTF
NA TRBJ1-2 TRBV27 CASGLKGSNYGYTF
TRBD2 TRBJ2-7 TRBV6-5 CASSPPSEPFTSGGRVQYF
TRBD1 TRBJ2-7 TRBV4-1 CASRLSEEGGPSSYEQYF
NA TRBJ2-7 TRBV13 CASSPSGQIGISERYF
TRBD2 TRBJ2-3 TRBV20-1 CSARVSSGGADTQYF
NA TRBJ2-7 TRBV4-3 CASSQNRADEQHF
NA TRBJ2-7 TRBV27 CASSLHPGLSYEQYF
NA TRBJ2-3 TRBV19 CASSILTGAADTQYF
NA TRBJ1-5 TRBV15 CATSKTVSNQPQHF
NA TRBJ2-3 TRBV7-9 CASRGASLPPYTQYF
NA TRBJ1-1 TRBV5-6 CASSPETNTEAFF
NA TRBJ2-5 TRBV7-8 CASSLTAGSSQETQYF
NA TRBJ1-2 TRBV5-4 CASSLPDLNFYGYTF
NA TRBJ2-7 TRBV7-9 CASSFKGNEQYF
NA TRBJ1-6 TRBV7-9 CASSLPGSVGSSYNSPLHF
NA TRBJ2-7 TRBV6-5 CASGMTAYEQYF
TRBD2 TRBJ2-3 TRBV7-6 CASSLGTSEYTDTQYF
NA TRBJ2-7 TRBV28 CASSLPYGLVSYEQYF
NA TRBJ1-2 TRBV29-1 CSVGTEGNYGYTF
TRBD2 TRBJ2-5 TRBV12-3/TRBV12-4 CASSPETFSGGVQETQYF
NA TRBJ1-1 TRBV11-2 CASSLEAAGTEAFF
NA TRBJ2-5 TRBV2 CASSEVPTWETQYF
TRBD1 TRBJ2-7 TRBV5-4 CASSTGQGVPYEQYF
TRBD1 TRBJ1-1 TRBV12-3/TRBV12-4 CASSPTGPEAFF
NA TRBJ2-2 TRBV7-2 CASGSFSGELFF
NA TRBJ2-2 TRBV12-3/TRBV12-4 CASSHGWGGIANTGELFF
NA TRBJ2-4 TRBV29-1 CSVEIPSLLAKNIQYF
TRBD2 TRBJ2-3 TRBV7-9 CASSLVTSGSTGTQYF
NA TRBJ2-7 TRBV6-5 CASSPTIYEQYF
NA TRBJ1-2 TRBV4-1 CASSQSPPDSYGYTF
NA TRBJ2-1 TRBV11-2 CASSLGEMRDTGTNEQFF
NA TRBJ2-3 TRBV7-9 CASSHPDSDTQYF
NA TRBJ2-7 TRBV6-2/TRBV6-3 CASSFGVGYVQYF